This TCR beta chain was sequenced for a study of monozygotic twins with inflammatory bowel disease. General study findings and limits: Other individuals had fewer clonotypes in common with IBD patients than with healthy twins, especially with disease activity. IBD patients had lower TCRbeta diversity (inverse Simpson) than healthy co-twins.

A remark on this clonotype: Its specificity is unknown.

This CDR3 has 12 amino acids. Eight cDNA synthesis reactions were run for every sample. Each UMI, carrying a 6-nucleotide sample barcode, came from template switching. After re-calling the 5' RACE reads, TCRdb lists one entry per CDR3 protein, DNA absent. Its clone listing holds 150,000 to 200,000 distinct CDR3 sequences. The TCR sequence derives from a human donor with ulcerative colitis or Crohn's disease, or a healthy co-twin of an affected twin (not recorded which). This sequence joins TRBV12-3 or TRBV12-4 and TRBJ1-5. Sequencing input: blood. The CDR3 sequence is CASSPANRPQHF.